The 5 T cell receptor beta chains in this list originate from one sample, sequenced in a study of T-cell reconstitution after alpha-beta-depleted transplantation in children. For TCRbeta, the library was prepared with unique molecular identifiers. MiXCR was run by TCRdb on the PCR reads, yielding one entry per CDR3 protein. The sample has 6,200 or so distinct CDR3 sequences; roughly 15% are singletons. Here the sequenced sample was PBMCs, taken before TCRalphabeta/CD19-depleted stem cell transplant. The receptor set was obtained from a boy between 10 and 17 years old with acute lymphoblastic leukemia, due to receive a stem cell transplant.

The chain combines TRBV7-2 with TRBJ2-1; possibly TRBD1 or TRBD2 for D (5 bases each). Germline loops: CDR1 SGHTA, CDR2 FQGNSA. Trimming removed 1 base from V and 0 bases from J, with 10 bases in between. The CDR3 contains 16 residues. The CDR3 reads CASSLEAGTSYNEQFF. CDR3 coding DNA: TGTGCCAGCAGCTTAGAGGCCGGGACCTCCTACAATGAGCAGTTCTTC.

Relative to its sample, this clonotype is medium-sized. DNA of the CDR3: TGTGCCAGCAGTTTAGCAAGGGCTAGCGGGAGGGCCCGAGTCCATGAGCAGTTCTTC. Encoded protein: CASSLARASGRARVHEQFF. The chain links TRBV12-3 or TRBV12-4 to TRBJ2-1; TRBD2 agrees at 12 bases. V lost 0 bases, J lost 8 bases, and 14 bases stayed unmatched. The CDR3 contains 19 residues.

This clonotype showed up many times. The chain uses TRBV29-1 and TRBJ2-1, with a weak D call TRBD2 (5 bases). Germline V gene sequence: CDR1 SQVTM, CDR2 ANQGSEA. V was shortened by 4 bases and J by 9 bases, with 7 bases between the two germline ends. CDR3 length equals 10 residues. The CDR3 nucleotides are TGCAGCGTTGGTAGCGCTGAGCAGTTCTTC. It specifies CSVGSAEQFF.

In its sample, this clonotype ranks as medium-sized. This rearrangement joins TRBV5-4 to TRBJ2-7; D is perhaps TRBD1 (7 bases). Germline loops: CDR1 SGHNT, CDR2 YYREEE (reference sequence). The length of the CDR3 is 12 residues. V was clipped by 5 bases and J by 10 bases, with 16 bases between them. The CDR3 reads CASRAQGEEQYF. In nucleotides, the CDR3 is TGTGCCAGCAGGGCGCAGGGGGAGGAACAGTACTTC.

There are many counts of this clonotype. The V gene is TRBV4-2, the J gene TRBJ2-3; no clear D. V was shortened by 8 bases and J by 4 bases, with 16 bases between the two germline ends. Germline V lookup: CDR1 LGHNA, CDR2 YNFKEQ. The CDR3 is made up of 14 amino acids. CDR3: CASGPRLGSDTQYF. The CDR3 region has the DNA TGTGCCAGCGGCCCCCGGTTGGGTTCAGATACGCAGTATTTT.